Reported below is one T cell receptor (beta chain). Generated by immunoSEQ multiplex PCR, the TCRdb table keeps only in-frame clones and is missing some. The top ten hold more than 1.1% of the sample, which has over 85,000 clones, about 79% seen once. The data belong to a study of OX40 agonist ivuxolimab in advanced cancers. The germline gives CDR1 SGHTA, CDR2 FQGNSA. V trimming: 10 bases; J trimming: 2 bases; junction bases outside the gene matches: 6. The CDR3 runs 13 residues. V usage is TRBV7-2 and J usage is TRBJ2-5; 8 bases line up with TRBD1. This clonotype was obtained from an adult with an advanced solid tumor such as melanoma, head and neck, liver or kidney cancer. Sequencing was performed on CD4+ or CD8+ T cells sorted from blood, taken in a trial of the OX40 agonist ivuxolimab. This chain's CDR3 is CATRQGPQETQYF. The CDR3 DNA sequence: TGTGCCACCCGACAGGGGCCTCAAGAGACCCAGTACTTC.